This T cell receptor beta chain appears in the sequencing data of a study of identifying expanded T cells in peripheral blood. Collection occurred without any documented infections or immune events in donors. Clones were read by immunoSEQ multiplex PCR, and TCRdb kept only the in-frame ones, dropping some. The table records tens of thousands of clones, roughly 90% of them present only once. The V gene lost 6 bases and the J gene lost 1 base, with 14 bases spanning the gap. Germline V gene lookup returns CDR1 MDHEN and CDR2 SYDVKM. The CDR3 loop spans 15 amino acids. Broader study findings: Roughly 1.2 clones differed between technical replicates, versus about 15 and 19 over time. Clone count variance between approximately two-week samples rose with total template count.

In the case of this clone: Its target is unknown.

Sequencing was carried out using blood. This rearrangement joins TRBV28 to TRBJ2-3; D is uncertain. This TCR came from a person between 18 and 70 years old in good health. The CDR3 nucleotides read TGTGCCAGCAGCAAACCCTTATCTGGCACAGATACGCAGTATTTT. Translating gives CASSKPLSGTDTQYF.